This T cell receptor (beta chain) was captured by sequencing in a study of blood T cell repertoires in COVID-19. For the study at large: Material from acute and convalescent COVID-19 was sourced from the United States, Italy and Spain. PBMCs, B-cell-depleted T cells, or T cells provided the cDNA or gDNA that made up the material.

Germline V gene lookup returns CDR1 LGHNA and CDR2 YSLEER. The length of the CDR3 is 17 residues. V lost 0 bases, J lost 5 bases, and 4 bases stayed unmatched. In the original analysis: Counts of nucleated cells, estimated from reference gene primer amplification, were obtained. Using immunoSEQ multiplex PCR, the repertoire was profiled, and TCRdb retains in-frame clones only, with some absent. The V and J calls and clone size come from that table; D and trimming were worked out from the DNA. The sample carries fewer than 85,000 clones, 75% to 90% recorded once. The sample was peripheral blood. The chain is built from TRBV4-3 and TRBJ2-1; 13 nucleotides align to TRBD2. This receptor was taken from a man at least 80 years old with acute or convalescent COVID-19. The CDR3: CASSQELGTSGNNEQFF. CDR3 DNA: TGCGCCAGCAGCCAAGAACTTGGGACTAGCGGGAACAATGAGCAGTTCTTC.